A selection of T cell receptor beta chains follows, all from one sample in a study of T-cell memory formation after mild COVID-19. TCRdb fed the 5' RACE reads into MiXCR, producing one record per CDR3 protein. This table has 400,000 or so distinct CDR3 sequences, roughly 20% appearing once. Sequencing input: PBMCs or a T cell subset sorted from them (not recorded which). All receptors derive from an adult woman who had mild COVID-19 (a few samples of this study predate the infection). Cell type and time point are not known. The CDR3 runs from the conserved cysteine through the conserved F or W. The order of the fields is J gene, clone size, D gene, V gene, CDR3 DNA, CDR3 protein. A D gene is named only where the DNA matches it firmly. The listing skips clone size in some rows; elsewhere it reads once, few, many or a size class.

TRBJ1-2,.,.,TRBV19,TGTGCCAGTAGTATAGATGCGGGTTCGTATGGCTACACCTTC,CASSIDAGSYGYTF
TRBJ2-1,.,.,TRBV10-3,TGTGCCAGAAGACTAGTAGGTAACCTGGGGGACAATGAGCAGTTCTTC,CARRLVGNLGDNEQFF
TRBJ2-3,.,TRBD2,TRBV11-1,TGTGCCAGCACCTGGACTAGCGTTAGCACAGATACGCAGTATTTT,CASTWTSVSTDTQYF
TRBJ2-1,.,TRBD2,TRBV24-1,TGTGCCACCAGTGATTTGGCCACTAGCGGAACCTACAATGAGCAGTTCTTC,CATSDLATSGTYNEQFF
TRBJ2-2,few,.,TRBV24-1,TGTGCCACCAGAGGGACGCCCATCACCGGGGAGCTGTTTTTT,CATRGTPITGELFF
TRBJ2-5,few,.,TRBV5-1,TGCGCCAGCAGCCTGGAAGCTGGGGAGACCCAGTACTTC,CASSLEAGETQYF
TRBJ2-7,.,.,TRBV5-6,TGTGCCAGCAGCGATGGGCAGGACCTCTACGAGCAGTACTTC,CASSDGQDLYEQYF
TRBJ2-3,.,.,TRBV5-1,TGCGCCAGCAGCCTTCAAGAGGGGGGTCCAGATACGCAGTATTTT,CASSLQEGGPDTQYF
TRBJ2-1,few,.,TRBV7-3,TGTGCCAGCAGCCCGTCCAGCGGCCCTTACAATGAGCAGTTCTTC,CASSPSSGPYNEQFF
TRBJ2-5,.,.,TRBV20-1,TGCAGTGCTATAGGTGGAGGGGGGCGAAGAGGAGAGACCCAGTACTTC,CSAIGGGGRRGETQYF
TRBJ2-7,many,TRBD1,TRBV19,TGTGCCAGTAGTCCCTACCCCGGGACAGGGTTCTACGAGCAGTACTTC,CASSPYPGTGFYEQYF
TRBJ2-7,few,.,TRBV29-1,TGCCCGTCCCGCCGAGGCAGATCCTACGAGCAGTACTTC,CPSRRGRSYEQYF
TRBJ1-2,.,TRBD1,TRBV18,TGTGCCAGCTCACCCGAATTGGGACAGAACTATGGCTACACCTTC,CASSPELGQNYGYTF
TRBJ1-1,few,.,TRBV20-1,TGCAGTGCTAGAGATCAGGTGAACACTGAAGCTTTCTTT,CSARDQVNTEAFF